This T cell receptor beta chain was recovered during a study of shared clonotypes between healthy human individuals. CDR3 length equals 13 residues. Germline CDR1 reads LNHNV; CDR2 reads YYDKDF (reference sequence). The V and J ends lost 3 bases and 7 bases respectively, with 10 bases between them. Here immunoSEQ multiplex PCR was the method, and the copy in TCRdb shows in-frame clones only, minus some. The sample has about 1.5 million clones, approximately 98% seen once. This TCR was recovered from a young man in good health. What was sequenced was naive CD4+ T cells sorted from blood. The subset denotes: CD45RA+ positively selected. The chain has TRBV15 and TRBJ1-3, with TRBD1 as a possible D gene (5 bases). CDR3 DNA sequence: TGTGCCACCAGCAGCGGGGGTGCGAACACCATATATTTT. Translated: CATSSGGANTIYF.